This T cell receptor (beta chain) was sequenced during a study of T-cell memory formation after mild COVID-19. Looking at the study overall: TCR clusters showed largely donor specificity. Study results and limitations: Memory cells collected pre-infection included some clones that later responded, suggesting cross-reactive memory joined.

This clonotype was observed a handful of times. The antigen is undetermined. Trimming cost V 6 bases and J 9 bases; bases outside gene matches: 13. The CDR3 consists of 15 residues. Per the germline V gene, CDR1 is SEHNR and CDR2 is FQNEAQ (reference sequence). MiXCR, applied by TCRdb to the 5' RACE reads, yields one record per CDR3 protein. The data hold under 650,000 distinct CDR3 sequences, with more than 15% observed a single time. This clonotype was sampled from an adult woman who had mild COVID-19 (a few samples of this study predate the infection). Cell type and time point are not known. The chain has TRBV7-9 and TRBJ2-1, with 8 bases lining up with TRBD1. Specimen: PBMCs or a T cell subset sorted from them (not recorded which). The CDR3 region is CASRRWGQAPTEQFF. The CDR3 nucleotides are TGTGCCAGCAGAAGGTGGGGACAGGCCCCCACTGAGCAGTTCTTC.